Included here is one T cell receptor (beta chain) sequence, with context. Enrollees, about 18 to 89 years old, lived in fewer than 25 US areas. Cohort 3 recovery required two negative PCRs, clearance, or symptom resolution. The data stem from a study of blood T cell repertoires in COVID-19. Overall study context: Researchers got acute and convalescent COVID-19 samples from the United States, Italy and Spain.

CDR1 and CDR2 (germline): KGHSH, LQKENI. After removal of 1 base from V and 4 bases from J, the junction contained 2 bases not matched to a gene. The length of the CDR3 is 15 residues. Source study methods: Counts of nucleated cells, estimated from reference gene primer amplification, were obtained. The table came from immunoSEQ multiplex PCR; TCRdb's copy has only in-frame clones and leaves some out. V and J calls and clone size are given by that table; D and trimming were obtained from the DNA. The repertoire consists of roughly 170,000 clones, with about 78% occurring once and the leading ten covering roughly 17%.

The clonotype was recovered from a woman aged 50 to 60 who had recovered from COVID-19. The specimen sequenced was PBMCs or T cells enriched from blood (not recorded which). The chain is built from TRBV18 and TRBJ2-5; TRBD1 agrees at 11 bases. CDR3 residues: CASSPRGQGGETQYF. In DNA, the CDR3 is TGTGCCAGCTCACCACGGGGACAGGGGGGAGAGACCCAGTACTTC.